These 6 T cell receptor beta chains were sequenced from one sample in a study of cytomegalovirus exposure and HLA in healthy donors. 60 Vbeta and 13 Jbeta primers were used in PCR. Clones were read by immunoSEQ multiplex PCR, and TCRdb kept only the in-frame ones, dropping some. The data contain approximately 86,000 clones, 85% of them singletons. The specimen was PBMCs. These receptors all stem from a man aged 35-49 years in good health and CMV-seropositive.

The chain has TRBV6-4 and TRBJ2-3, with D possibly TRBD1 on 6 matching bases. The CDR3 is 15 amino acids. The germline gives CDR1 MRHNA, CDR2 SNTAGT. Trimming left V 9 bases short and J 4 bases short, with 20 bases between. The CDR3 region is CASKLTGLGADTQYF. CDR3 nucleotide sequence: TGTGCCAGTAAACTGACAGGTTTGGGAGCAGATACGCAGTATTTT.

This sequence joins TRBV5-1 and TRBJ2-3, with TRBD2 matching over 10 bases. Germline trimming cut 4 bases from V and 0 bases from J; bases unmatched to any gene: 8. The CDR3 sequence is 17 residues long. CDR1 and CDR2 (germline): SGHRS, YFSETQ. The CDR3 DNA is TGCGCCAGCAGCCCACATACTAGCGGGGTTAGCACAGATACGCAGTATTTT. This codes for CASSPHTSGVSTDTQYF.

V usage is TRBV5-1 and J usage is TRBJ1-5; 7 bases line up with TRBD1. In germline, CDR1 is SGHRS, CDR2 YFSETQ. This CDR3 has 15 amino acids. V shed 1 base and J 2 bases; nucleotides not matched to a gene: 3. This CDR3 is CASSLTGTGNQPQHF. The DNA of the CDR3 is TGCGCCAGCAGCTTGACGGGGACAGGCAATCAGCCCCAGCATTTT.

This rearrangement joins TRBV5-1 to TRBJ1-1, with TRBD1 matching over 7 bases. Germline V CDR1 and CDR2: SGHRS, YFSETQ. With V trimmed by 0 bases and J by 6 bases, 8 bases remained unmatched. The CDR3 totals 15 residues. The CDR3 DNA is TGCGCCAGCAGCTTGGAGGCCTTAGGGGGCTCTGAAGCTTTCTTT. It yields the protein CASSLEALGGSEAFF.

The chain links TRBV11-2 to TRBJ1-4; D might be TRBD1 (5 bases). With 2 bases removed from V and 5 bases from J, the gap between germline ends came to 18 bases. CDR3 size: 17 residues. CDR1 and CDR2 from the germline V gene are SGHAT and FQNNGV. The CDR3 DNA reads TGTGCCAGCAGCTTACCCCTTTACAGGATTGGCAATGAAAAACTGTTTTTT. Protein product: CASSLPLYRIGNEKLFF.

This sequence joins TRBV30 and TRBJ2-2; D is unresolved. V was trimmed by 3 bases and J by 6 bases, leaving 17 bases between them. Per germline, CDR1 GTSNPN and CDR2 SVGIG (reference sequence). The CDR3 is made up of 15 amino acids. The CDR3 region has the DNA TGTGCCTGGAGGCAAGGAGAGCTGCTTCCCGGGGAGCTGTTTTTT. This encodes CAWRQGELLPGELFF.